This TCR beta chain was documented in a study of blood T cell repertoires in COVID-19. The CDR3 runs 14 residues. Germline V CDR1 and CDR2: KGHDR, SFDVKD. With 9 bases clipped from V and 2 bases from J, the junction kept 4 bases outside the gene matches. Clones were read by immunoSEQ multiplex PCR, and TCRdb kept only the in-frame ones, dropping some. This table holds 250,000 to 350,000 clones, 80% to 95% found once. The origin of this receptor is a woman younger than 45 with COVID-19, enrolled during active disease. The V call is TRBV24-1, the J call TRBJ2-1; TRBD1 matches at 9 bases. Sequencing was carried out using peripheral blood. The CDR3 loop is CATRQGGAYNEQFF. In nucleotides, the CDR3 is TGTGCCACCCGACAGGGGGGCGCCTACAATGAGCAGTTCTTC.